A selection of T cell receptor beta chains follows, all from one sample in a study of cytomegalovirus exposure and HLA in healthy donors. Repertoires were generated with immunoSEQ multiplex PCR, while TCRdb's copy carries only in-frame clones and drops some. The profile shows 150,000 or so clones, approximately 82% of them singletons. The sample taken for sequencing was PBMCs. These receptors all come from a woman aged 45 to 65 in good health and CMV-seropositive. Both conserved end residues are trimmed from each CDR3.

J gene: TRBJ1-6
V gene: TRBV2
CDR3 protein: ASSEGRGDSPLH

J gene: TRBJ2-1
V gene: TRBV6-6
CDR3 protein: ASSALAGGPNNEQF

J gene: TRBJ1-5
V gene: TRBV2
CDR3 protein: ASSEAGGNQPQH

J gene: TRBJ2-7
V gene: TRBV6-1
CDR3 protein: ASSVAGAISYEQY

J gene: TRBJ1-6
V gene: TRBV30
CDR3 protein: AWSVVGAGPLH

J gene: TRBJ1-5
V gene: TRBV15
CDR3 protein: ATSRDQDSNQPQH

J gene: TRBJ2-7
V gene: TRBV29-1
CDR3 protein: SVEYGAPYEQY

J gene: TRBJ1-5
V gene: TRBV9
CDR3 protein: ASSVAAGFGQPQH

J gene: TRBJ1-1
V gene: TRBV5-1
CDR3 protein: ASSLEPGNTEAF

J gene: TRBJ2-1
V gene: TRBV11-2
CDR3 protein: ASSSPLKRGLQF

J gene: TRBJ2-4
V gene: TRBV19
CDR3 protein: ASARDRGKNIQY

J gene: TRBJ1-5
V gene: TRBV28
CDR3 protein: ASSFPGGGDQPQH

J gene: TRBJ2-1
V gene: TRBV5-6
CDR3 protein: ASSRDRSNEQF

J gene: TRBJ2-3
V gene: TRBV5-8
CDR3 protein: ASRAAGDTDTQY

J gene: TRBJ2-4
V gene: TRBV5-6
CDR3 protein: ASSGLAGGNIQY

J gene: TRBJ2-5
V gene: TRBV29-1
CDR3 protein: SHRGLGETQY

J gene: TRBJ2-2
V gene: TRBV5-1
CDR3 protein: ASSSSGVREDGELF

J gene: TRBJ2-7
V gene: TRBV5-4
CDR3 protein: ASSLGAGGSYEQY

J gene: TRBJ1-2
V gene: TRBV6-1
CDR3 protein: ASRATGGNGYT

J gene: TRBJ1-2
V gene: TRBV6-5
CDR3 protein: ASSTGVSNYGYT

J gene: TRBJ2-7
V gene: TRBV30
CDR3 protein: ASGAGGAYEQY

J gene: TRBJ1-1
V gene: TRBV6-1
CDR3 protein: ASSEPYEAF

J gene: TRBJ2-3
V gene: TRBV9
CDR3 protein: ASSAREGRGATTDTQY

J gene: TRBJ2-7
V gene: TRBV20-1
CDR3 protein: SAVQGYEQY

J gene: TRBJ1-2
V gene: TRBV5-4
CDR3 protein: ASSAGTGYSGNYGYT

J gene: TRBJ2-7
V gene: TRBV7-9
CDR3 protein: ASSEGSTYEQY